Below are 15 T cell receptor beta chains sequenced from a single sample in a study of blood T cell repertoires in COVID-19. Sequencing used immunoSEQ multiplex PCR; TCRdb keeps in-frame clones, though not all of them. The table lists about 89,000 clones, approximately 90% of them singletons. The sequenced sample consisted of peripheral blood. Source of these receptors: a man in his 60s with acute or convalescent COVID-19.

V and J are TRBV21-1 and TRBJ2-3; the table's D call TRBD2 went unverified against the DNA. TRBV21-1 has pseudogene status. CDR3 length equals 18 residues. Here the CDR3 reads CASSKEKTSGVGTDTQYF. CDR3 DNA: TGTGCCAGCAGCAAGGAAAAGACTAGCGGAGTCGGCACAGATACGCAGTATTTT.

This sequence joins TRBV29-1 and TRBJ1-1; D is unclear. V was clipped by 7 bases and J by 1 base, with 13 bases between them. The length of the CDR3 is 13 residues. Germline V lookup: CDR1 SQVTM, CDR2 ANQGSEA. The CDR3 protein is CSASSLPNTEAFF. As DNA, the CDR3 is TGCAGCGCAAGTTCCCTACCGAACACTGAAGCTTTCTTT.

About this clone itself: Additional DNA sequences in this sample encode the identical CDR3. The chain has TRBV5-4 and TRBJ2-1; D possibly corresponds to TRBD1 (5 bases). The CDR3 is 14 residues long. The germline V gene encodes CDR1 SGHNT and CDR2 YYREEE (reference sequence). Between the trimmed V and J ends, which lost 0 bases and 7 bases, there was a span of 11 bases. CDR3 in amino acids: CASSLGQGRNEQFF. CDR3 in DNA: TGTGCCAGCAGCTTGGGGCAGGGAAGGAATGAGCAGTTCTTC.

V gene TRBV6-6 combines with J gene TRBJ1-4, with D possibly TRBD1 on 5 matching bases. The V gene's germline CDR1 is MNHNY and CDR2 SVGAGI (reference sequence). V lost 2 bases, J lost 7 bases, and 11 bases lay in between. The CDR3 consists of 14 residues. CDR3: CASSYGGEGEKLFF. Written as DNA, the CDR3 is TGTGCCAGCAGTTACGGAGGGGAGGGTGAAAAACTGTTTTTT.

The CDR3 region is CAWSGSGTGYYEQYF. CDR3 nucleotide sequence: TGTGCCTGGAGTGGCTCCGGGACAGGGTACTACGAGCAGTACTTC. The chain joins TRBV30 to TRBJ2-7, with 9 bases identical to TRBD1. The CDR3 sequence is 15 residues long. The V segment lost 1 base and the J segment 3 bases; nucleotides outside the gene matches: 7. The germline V gene encodes CDR1 GTSNPN and CDR2 SVGIG (reference sequence).

V is TRBV11-3 and J is TRBJ2-2, with 12 positions matching TRBD2. Germline V lookup: CDR1 SGHNT, CDR2 YENEEA. J was trimmed by 6 bases and V by 1 base; bases with no gene match: 6. The CDR3 has 17 residues. The CDR3 DNA is TGTGCCAGCAGCTTAGCCAGACTAGCGGGAGTGGCCGGGGAGCTGTTTTTT. Protein sequence: CASSLARLAGVAGELFF.

This chain uses TRBV30 with TRBJ1-1; 7 bases agree with TRBD1. CDR3 size: 11 residues. Germline V gene sequence: CDR1 GTSNPN, CDR2 SVGIG (reference sequence). With V trimmed by 5 bases and J by 6 bases, 3 bases remained unmatched. The CDR3 spells CAWRDSAEAFF. DNA for the CDR3: TGTGCCTGGCGGGACAGCGCTGAAGCTTTCTTT.

The chain is built from TRBV19 and TRBJ2-1, with 9 nucleotides matching TRBD1. Losses at the gene ends were 7 bases for V and 9 bases for J; bases not matched to a gene: 7. CDR3 length: 13 amino acids. Per germline, CDR1 LNHDA and CDR2 SQIVND (reference sequence). The DNA of the CDR3 is TGTGCCAGTAACAGGGGGCGGGATGGTGAGCAGTTCTTC. This sequence encodes CASNRGRDGEQFF.

In this sample, this clone turned up a few times. J is TRBJ2-3 and V is TRBV4-2; possibly TRBD2 for D (5 bases). Trimming left V 1 base short and J 5 bases short, with 10 bases between. This CDR3 spans 14 amino acids. CDR1 and CDR2 from the germline V gene are LGHNA and YNFKEQ. CDR3 DNA: TGTGCCAGCAGCCAAGTAACTAGACAAGATACGCAGTATTTT. It specifies CASSQVTRQDTQYF.

The rearrangement uses TRBV30 and TRBJ1-2, with D unresolved. V lost 3 bases to trimming and J lost 5 bases, with 13 bases between them. The CDR3 totals 13 residues. Germline values: CDR1 GTSNPN, CDR2 SVGIG (reference sequence). CDR3 in DNA: TGTGCCTGGAGGCCGGCGGCCCTTTATGGCTACACCTTC. Protein: CAWRPAALYGYTF.

The V and J genes are TRBV2 and TRBJ1-1, with D hard to call. Germline loops: CDR1 SNHLY, CDR2 FYNNEI. V gave up 2 bases and J gave up 6 bases, with 7 bases separating them. This CDR3 is 12 amino acids long. The DNA of the CDR3 is TGTGCCAGCAGTGAACCGCCAGCTGAAGCTTTCTTT. This encodes CASSEPPAEAFF.

The genes are TRBV10-3 and TRBJ1-1, with 7 bases fitting TRBD1. With 6 bases clipped from V and 2 bases from J, the junction kept 6 bases outside the gene matches. The CDR3 consists of 14 residues. Germline CDR1 reads ENHRY; CDR2 reads SYGVKD. CDR3 residues: CAIRTGTENTEAFF. The CDR3 DNA is TGTGCCATCAGAACCGGGACAGAAAACACTGAAGCTTTCTTT.

The chain has TRBV7-2 and TRBJ2-4, with TRBD2 matching over 12 bases. The CDR3 loop spans 18 amino acids. V trimming: 5 bases; J trimming: 6 bases; junction bases outside the gene matches: 14. Per germline, CDR1 SGHTA and CDR2 FQGNSA. Here the CDR3 DNA reads TGTGCCAGCAGCGCGCGGACTAGCGGGACAGGAGAGGGAAACATTCAGTACTTC. Its translation is CASSARTSGTGEGNIQYF.

The chain uses TRBV12-5 and TRBJ2-1, with TRBD2 as a possible D gene (5 bases). CDR1 is LGHNT, CDR2 FRNRAP, per germline. Trimming removed 2 bases at V and 7 bases at J, with 12 bases between. This CDR3 has 14 residues. CDR3 bases: TGTGCTAGTGGTTTGTTAACGGGCGGGAATGAGCAGTTCTTC. As protein: CASGLLTGGNEQFF.

The sample holds a few counts of this clone. The rearrangement joins TRBV19 to TRBJ1-1, with 9 bases fitting TRBD1. Germline values: CDR1 LNHDA, CDR2 SQIVND (reference sequence). Losses at the gene ends were 3 bases for V and 4 bases for J; bases not matched to a gene: 6. This CDR3 contains 15 residues. This chain's CDR3 is CASSIWGTGLTEAFF. Here the CDR3 DNA reads TGTGCCAGTAGTATTTGGGGGACAGGGCTCACTGAAGCTTTCTTT.